Below are 29 T cell receptor beta chains sequenced from a single sample in a study of T cell responses to AZD1222 COVID-19 vaccine. Libraries were prepared by immunoSEQ multiplex PCR; TCRdb keeps only in-frame clonotypes and omits some of them. The data show 100,000 to 150,000 clones, with 75% to 95% seen just once and roughly 5.7% held by the top ten. The starting material was peripheral blood, obtained on day 0 of AZD1222 vaccination. All receptors come from an adult in good health.

In this sample, this clone turned up a few times. V usage is TRBV30 and J usage is TRBJ1-6; a weak D match, TRBD1 (6 bases). The ends were cut back, 3 bases at V and 7 bases at J, with 10 bases in the middle. The germline V gene has CDR1 GTSNPN and CDR2 SVGIG (reference sequence). The CDR3 contains 13 residues. The CDR3 spells CAWRTGLNSPLHF. The CDR3 coding sequence is TGTGCCTGGAGGACAGGACTAAATTCACCCCTCCACTTT.

The chain is built from TRBV7-9 and TRBJ1-4; D unresolved. Germline CDR1 reads SEHNR; CDR2 reads FQNEAQ (reference sequence). V lost 5 bases, J lost 14 bases, and 12 bases lay in between. The CDR3 contains 11 residues. In DNA, the CDR3 is TGTGCCAGCAGCCCAGGAGGTGACCTGTTTTTT. Protein product: CASSPGGDLFF.

The chain is built from TRBV15 and TRBJ1-5, with TRBD1 matching 10 bases. J was trimmed by 7 bases and V by 0 bases; bases with no gene match: 3. Germline CDR1 reads LNHNV; CDR2 reads YYDKDF (reference sequence). The CDR3 consists of 15 residues. DNA of the CDR3: TGTGCCACCAGCAGAGAAGGACAGGGGGTCCAGCCCCAGCATTTT. Translating it yields CATSREGQGVQPQHF.

This rearrangement joins TRBV29-1 to TRBJ1-1; no firm D call. Trimming stripped 7 bases from V and 0 bases from J, with 9 bases between. CDR1 is SQVTM, CDR2 ANQGSEA, per germline. The CDR3 runs 12 residues. For the CDR3, the DNA is TGCAGCGCCCTAATAATGAACACTGAAGCTTTCTTT. It yields the protein CSALIMNTEAFF.

This clone was seen once. This chain connects TRBV7-3 to TRBJ2-2; no clear D. V was pared by 4 bases and J by 3 bases, with 12 bases between. The CDR3 consists of 15 residues. In germline, CDR1 is SGHTA, CDR2 FQGTGA. The CDR3 coding sequence is TGTGCCAGCAGCTCATCTCTGCGTGACACCGGGGAGCTGTTTTTT. It translates to CASSSSLRDTGELFF.

The rearrangement joins TRBV7-3 to TRBJ1-2; weak D call: TRBD1 (5 bases). CDR3 length: 14 residues. Trimming removed 5 bases at V and 5 bases at J, with 15 bases between. The germline gives CDR1 SGHTA, CDR2 FQGTGA. DNA for the CDR3: TGTGCCAGCAGCCTGTTCGGGCAGGGATATGGCTACACCTTC. Encoded protein: CASSLFGQGYGYTF.

This clone showed up just once. The J gene is TRBJ1-4, the V gene TRBV10-2; 8 nucleotides match TRBD1. V shed 2 bases, J shed 8 bases, and the junction held 10 bases outside the gene matches. Germline values: CDR1 WSHSY, CDR2 SAAADI. The CDR3 has 16 residues. CDR3 in amino acids: CASSEVGGTGIEKLFF. The CDR3 coding sequence is TGCGCCAGCAGTGAGGTTGGCGGGACAGGTATCGAAAAACTGTTTTTT.

This chain links TRBV6-5 with TRBJ1-2; the D is unclear. This CDR3 has 11 residues. V was cut by 5 bases and J by 4 bases, with 5 bases left in between. CDR1 and CDR2 from the germline V gene are MNHEY and SVGAGI. The CDR3 bases are TGTGCCAGCAGTCTCGGCTATGGCTACACCTTC. Its translation: CASSLGYGYTF.

V and J are TRBV5-4 and TRBJ1-4; D perhaps matches TRBD1 (5 bases). Germline V gives CDR1 SGHNT, CDR2 YYREEE (reference sequence). Trimming took 0 bases from V and 7 from J, leaving 16 bases between them. The CDR3 length is 16 residues. For the CDR3, the DNA is TGTGCCAGCAGCTTGGGGGCCGGGACCCGGGGTGAAAAACTGTTTTTT. Residues: CASSLGAGTRGEKLFF.

V usage is TRBV19 and J usage is TRBJ1-3; 11 positions match TRBD1. The junction had 5 bases not matched to a gene; V was cut back by 9 bases and J by 4 bases. The germline gives CDR1 LNHDA, CDR2 SQIVND (reference sequence). The CDR3 is 14 amino acids. CDR3 sequence: CASWDRGEGNTIYF. The CDR3 DNA sequence: TGTGCCAGCTGGGACAGGGGGGAAGGAAACACCATATATTTT.

This clone was counted between two and nine times. Other DNA sequences from this sample encode an identical CDR3 as well. The V gene is TRBV6-1, the J gene TRBJ2-3, with TRBD1 identical over 8 bases. Germline CDR1 and CDR2: MNHNS and SASEGT. V shed 1 base, J shed 2 bases, and the junction held 2 bases outside the gene matches. The CDR3 consists of 15 residues. The CDR3 DNA follows: TGTGCCAGCAGTGAAGGGACAGGGCACACAGATACGCAGTATTTT. Its translation: CASSEGTGHTDTQYF.

This clone came up once. The chain links TRBV3-1 (or the pseudogene TRBV3-2) to TRBJ1-2, with D hard to call. This CDR3 has 13 amino acids. Trimming took off 3 bases at V and 4 bases at J, with 9 bases between the two ends. Germline V gene sequence: CDR1 LGHDT, CDR2 YNNKEL (reference sequence). The CDR3 nucleotides read TGTGCCAGCAGCCAGGGTCCCTCCTATGGCTACACCTTC. Protein product: CASSQGPSYGYTF.

This clone has only one observation. A junction end diverges from the germline sequence, so it may reflect a read error. This chain uses TRBV7-7 with TRBJ1-5, with TRBD1 matching 8 bases. Germline V gene data show CDR1 as SSHAT and CDR2 as FNYEAQ (reference sequence). CDR3 length: 15 residues. The chain's CDR3 is CASSRTGRCNQPQHF. CDR3 nucleotides: TGTGCTAGCAGCCGGACAGGGAGATGTAATCAGCCCCAGCATTTT.

The chain joins TRBV24-1 to TRBJ1-5; D is unclear. V gave up 3 bases and J gave up 5 bases, with 4 bases separating them. Germline CDR1 KGHDR, CDR2 SFDVKD. The CDR3 is 12 amino acids. CDR3: CATSDPHQPQHF. Written as DNA, the CDR3 is TGTGCCACCAGTGATCCCCATCAGCCCCAGCATTTT.

The rearrangement joins TRBV2 to TRBJ1-2, with unresolved D. Germline CDR1 and CDR2: SNHLY and FYNNEI. The CDR3 length is 14 residues. Trimming removed 2 bases from V and 4 bases from J, with 11 bases in between. The CDR3, as DNA: TGTGCCAGCAGTGAAATCCAGACCTTCTATGGCTACACCTTC. Translating gives CASSEIQTFYGYTF. Looking up the rest from reference TRBV2 and TRBJ1-2 gives the full variable domain: EPEVTQTPSHQVTQMGQEVILRCVPISNHLYFYWYRQILGQKVEFLVSFYNNEISEKSEIFDDQFSVERPDGSNFTLKIRSTKLEDSAMYFCASSEIQTFYGYTFGSGTRLTVV.

This chain uses TRBV10-2 with TRBJ2-1, with D uncertain. CDR1 WSHSY and CDR2 SAAADI come from the germline V gene. CDR3 length equals 16 residues. V was shortened by 2 bases and J by 9 bases, with 20 bases between the two germline ends. The CDR3 DNA is TGCGCCAGCAGTGAGGGCTGGCTAGTCGATGGTGGTGAGCAGTTCTTC. Translating it yields CASSEGWLVDGGEQFF.

This clone was observed a few times. V gene TRBV15 combines with J gene TRBJ1-2; D ambiguous. V was pared by 0 bases and J by 6 bases, with 11 bases between. The CDR3 is made up of 14 amino acids. The germline gives CDR1 LNHNV, CDR2 YYDKDF (reference sequence). DNA of the CDR3: TGTGCCACCAGCAGAGATCGCGCCGCGGATGGCTACACCTTC. Translating it yields CATSRDRAADGYTF. The full variable domain, in which reference TRBV15 and TRBJ1-2 provide the parts outside the CDR3, is DAMVIQNPRYQVTQFGKPVTLSCSQTLNHNVMYWYQQKSSQAPKLLFHYYDKDFNNEADTPDNFQSRRPNTSFCFLDIRSPGLGDTAMYLCATSRDRAADGYTFGSGTRLTVV.

V gene TRBV28 combines with J gene TRBJ1-1, with TRBD1 identical over 7 bases. Germline-derived CDR1 and CDR2 are MDHEN and SYDVKM. This CDR3 spans 13 amino acids. J lost 10 bases, V lost 4 bases, and 9 bases had no gene match. The CDR3 DNA reads TGTGCCAGCAGTTCCCAGGGGGGGCGGGGAGCTTTCTTT. Translating it yields CASSSQGGRGAFF.

V usage is TRBV12-5 and J usage is TRBJ1-4; the D is unclear. Per the germline V gene, CDR1 is LGHNT and CDR2 is FRNRAP. The CDR3 covers 15 residues. Trimming cost V 5 bases and J 8 bases, with 18 bases left between them. Here the CDR3 reads CASGPSGVGREKLFF. CDR3 DNA sequence: TGTGCTAGTGGTCCTAGTGGCGTCGGTAGGGAAAAACTGTTTTTT.

This chain links TRBV5-1 with TRBJ1-1, with unresolved D. The V end lost 2 bases, the J end lost 6 bases, and 5 bases lay between the germline ends. The CDR3 extends over 11 amino acids. CDR1 is SGHRS, CDR2 YFSETQ, per germline. This CDR3 reads CASSFGAEAFF. The CDR3 coding sequence is TGCGCCAGCAGCTTTGGAGCTGAAGCTTTCTTT.

The chain employs TRBV30 and TRBJ1-1; the D gene is possibly TRBD1 (6 bases). The CDR3 consists of 11 residues. The V end was cut by 2 bases, the J end by 10 bases, with 11 bases between. Looked up from germline, CDR1 is GTSNPN and CDR2 is SVGIG (reference sequence). CDR3 sequence: CAWSRGAGAFF. The DNA for the CDR3 is TGTGCCTGGAGTAGGGGGGCAGGAGCTTTCTTT.

Only a few counts were recorded for this clone. The chain has TRBV29-1 and TRBJ1-3; D is unclear. This CDR3 comprises 11 residues. CDR1 is SQVTM, CDR2 ANQGSEA, per germline. Trimming left V 7 bases short and J 0 bases short, with 4 bases between. For the CDR3, the DNA is TGCAGCGGCAGCTCTGGAAACACCATATATTTT. Encoded protein: CSGSSGNTIYF. The full variable domain, in which reference TRBV29-1 and TRBJ1-3 provide the parts outside the CDR3, is SAVISQKPSRDICQRGTSLTIQCQVDSQVTMMFWYRQQPGQSLTLIATANQGSEATYESGFVIDKFPISRPNLTFSTLTVSNMSPEDSSIYLCSGSSGNTIYFGEGSWLTVV.

The chain combines TRBV6-1 with TRBJ2-2; D possibly corresponds to TRBD1 (5 bases). The CDR3 has 14 amino acids. The V end was cut by 2 bases, the J end by 6 bases, with 10 bases between. Germline V gene lookup returns CDR1 MNHNS and CDR2 SASEGT. The DNA of the CDR3 is TGTGCCAGCAGTGAAACCAGGGCCTCCGGGGAGCTGTTTTTT. Translating gives CASSETRASGELFF.

The gene calls are TRBV23-1 and TRBJ2-7; 7 bases match TRBD1. TRBV23-1 is flagged as an ORF with uncertain function. CDR3 length: 15 residues. V lost 5 bases and J lost 3; bases outside the gene matches: 10. The CDR3 region is CASSNTRDRSYEQYF. In DNA form, the CDR3 reads TGCGCCAGCAGTAACACCCGGGACAGAAGCTACGAGCAGTACTTC.

This clone has a single count. This chain links TRBV19 with TRBJ1-5; 11 bases are a match to TRBD1. This CDR3 contains 14 residues. The trim removed 10 bases at V and 4 bases at J, leaving 6 bases unmatched. Per germline, CDR1 LNHDA and CDR2 SQIVND (reference sequence). The CDR3 DNA reads TGTGCCACCTCCGGGACAGGGGGGAATCAGCCCCAGCATTTT. This codes for CATSGTGGNQPQHF.

This chain links TRBV3-1 (or the pseudogene TRBV3-2) with TRBJ1-6, with D unresolved. Per the germline V gene, CDR1 is LGHDT and CDR2 is YNNKEL (reference sequence). The CDR3 is made up of 13 amino acids. V was trimmed by 0 bases and J by 10 bases, leaving 7 bases between them. The CDR3 DNA is TGTGCCAGCAGCCAAGATCGGGGATCACCCCTCCACTTT. This sequence encodes CASSQDRGSPLHF.

Worth noting for this clone: Other nucleotide sequences in the sample specify the same CDR3. The CDR3 sequence is CASSRDSGETQYF. Written as DNA, the CDR3 is TGTGCCAGCTCTCGCGATTCTGGAGAGACCCAGTACTTC. The chain has TRBV18 and TRBJ2-5, with D hard to call. The ends were cut back, 6 bases at V and 4 bases at J, with 12 bases in the middle. Germline CDR1 KGHSH, CDR2 LQKENI. The CDR3 has 13 amino acids.

V gene TRBV27 combines with J gene TRBJ1-1; the match to TRBD1 covers 8 bases. Germline V lookup: CDR1 MNHEY, CDR2 SMNVEV (reference sequence). The CDR3 covers 15 residues. J lost 1 base, V lost 1 base, and 2 bases had no gene match. The CDR3 loop reads CASSLWGQANTEAFF. The CDR3 DNA sequence: TGTGCCAGCAGTTTATGGGGACAGGCGAACACTGAAGCTTTCTTT.

The chain has TRBV7-9 and TRBJ1-2; D not resolved. V was shortened by 2 bases and J by 8 bases, with 9 bases between the two germline ends. Germline V gene data show CDR1 as SEHNR and CDR2 as FQNEAQ (reference sequence). The CDR3 is 12 residues long. CDR3 residues: CASSLSSRGYTF. For the CDR3, the DNA is TGTGCCAGCAGCTTAAGCTCAAGAGGCTACACCTTC. The whole variable domain, remainder taken from reference TRBV7-9 and TRBJ1-2, is DTGVSQNPRHKITKRGQNVTFRCDPISEHNRLYWYRQTLGQGPEFLTYFQNEAQLEKSRLLSDRFSAERPKGSFSTLEIQRTEQGDSAMYLCASSLSSRGYTFGSGTRLTVV.